Given below is one T cell receptor (beta chain) in context. Its antigen is unknown. One end of the junction varies from germline; a read error may be responsible. This entry is derived from a study of shared clonotypes between healthy human individuals. Study results and caveats: Naive subsets usually exceeded memory subsets in estimated richness.

CD45RO-negative CD8 cells positively selected for CCR7 made up the naive population, which excluded terminally differentiated effector memory CD45RA+ cells. Clones were read by immunoSEQ multiplex PCR, and TCRdb kept only the in-frame ones, dropping some. The sample shows about 2 million clones, less than 95% of them seen only once. The CDR3 totals 13 residues. The germline V gene has CDR1 SSHAT and CDR2 FNYEAQ (reference sequence). Sequenced material: naive CD8+ T cells sorted from blood. This receptor was taken from a young man in good health. This rearrangement joins TRBV7-7 to TRBJ2-1; the D is unclear. The CDR3 DNA reads TGTGCTAGCAGCGAAGATATAGACAATGAGCAGTTCTTC. Translation gives CASSEDIDNEQFF. The full variable domain, its missing parts supplied by reference TRBV7-7 and TRBJ2-1, is GAGVSQSPRYKVTKRGQDVTLRCDPISSHATLYWYQQALGQGPEFLTYFNYEAQPDKSGLPSDRFSAERPEGSISTLTIQRTEQRDSAMYRCASSEDIDNEQFFGPGTRLTVL.